The sequence of this T cell receptor beta chain was determined in a study of blood T cell repertoires in COVID-19. Germline CDR1 reads MNHEY; CDR2 reads SVGEGT. V was trimmed by 3 bases and J by 8 bases, leaving 10 bases between them. The CDR3 runs 12 residues. Sequencing used immunoSEQ multiplex PCR; TCRdb keeps in-frame clones, though not all of them. The table shows under 130,000 clones, with 80% to 90% occurring only once. The chain joins TRBV6-2 or TRBV6-3 to TRBJ1-1, with D unresolved. What was sequenced was peripheral blood. This TCR derives from an elderly woman with acute or convalescent COVID-19. CDR3 nucleotides: TGTGCCAGCAGTTATCCTTTGCAGGAAGCTTTCTTT. Encoded protein: CASSYPLQEAFF.